One sample yielded the 16 T cell receptor beta chains listed below, sequenced in a study of cytomegalovirus exposure and HLA in healthy donors. The protocol was immunoSEQ multiplex PCR, while the TCRdb copy is restricted to in-frame clones and leaves out a portion. The sample gives some 260,000 clones, about 90% of which show up once; around 12% is in the top ten. Sequencing was performed on PBMCs. The receptors shown here come from a man younger than 30 in good health and CMV-seropositive.

V and J are TRBV19 and TRBJ1-2, with no clear D. Germline-derived CDR1 and CDR2 are LNHDA and SQIVND (reference sequence). The CDR3 contains 12 residues. V was pared by 5 bases and J by 7 bases, with 11 bases between. This chain's CDR3 is CASSRDRSGYTF. The CDR3 DNA reads TGTGCCAGTAGTCGAGATCGAAGTGGCTACACCTTC.

CDR3 loop: CASSMTISYNEQFF. Here the CDR3 DNA reads TGTGCCAGCAGCATGACGATCTCCTACAATGAGCAGTTCTTC. The gene calls are TRBV9 and TRBJ2-1; D is uncertain. Between the trimmed V and J ends, which lost 4 bases and 0 bases, there was a span of 8 bases. CDR1 is SGDLS, CDR2 YYNGEE, per germline. CDR3 size: 14 residues.

The CDR3 DNA reads as TGTGCCAGCTCGCGACAGGGACTCCCAGAGACCCAGTACTTC. Its protein is CASSRQGLPETQYF. V and J are TRBV18 and TRBJ2-5; TRBD1 is a possible D gene (7 bases). This CDR3 spans 14 amino acids. Per the germline V gene, CDR1 is KGHSH and CDR2 is LQKENI. V dropped 6 bases and J dropped 4 bases, with 15 bases sitting between them.

This chain uses TRBV2 with TRBJ1-1; 9 bases are shared with TRBD1. Germline-derived CDR1 and CDR2 are SNHLY and FYNNEI. This CDR3 comprises 15 residues. J gave up 4 bases and V 5 bases, and 8 bases lay outside the gene matches. CDR3: CASSQYGTGTTEAFF. CDR3 bases: TGTGCCAGCAGTCAATACGGGACAGGGACCACTGAAGCTTTCTTT. Looking up the rest from reference TRBV2 and TRBJ1-1 gives the full variable domain: EPEVTQTPSHQVTQMGQEVILRCVPISNHLYFYWYRQILGQKVEFLVSFYNNEISEKSEIFDDQFSVERPDGSNFTLKIRSTKLEDSAMYFCASSQYGTGTTEAFFGQGTRLTVV.

The rearrangement uses TRBV6-5 and TRBJ2-5; 13 nucleotides line up with TRBD2. Germline V gives CDR1 MNHEY, CDR2 SVGAGI. Losses at the gene ends were 4 bases for V and 5 bases for J; bases not matched to a gene: 7. The CDR3 has 16 residues. CDR3 sequence (DNA): TGTGCCAGCAGTTGGACTAGCGGGAGAGTGGGTGAGACCCAGTACTTC. Residues: CASSWTSGRVGETQYF.

This chain joins TRBV5-4 and TRBJ2-7, with D perhaps TRBD1 (7 bases). This CDR3 region has 15 residues. The V gene's germline CDR1 is SGHNT and CDR2 YYREEE (reference sequence). The V gene lost 4 bases and the J gene lost 1 base, with 15 bases spanning the gap. As DNA, the CDR3 is TGTGCCAGCAGCGAGGAGGGGGCCGGGTCCTACGAGCAGTACTTC. Its protein is CASSEEGAGSYEQYF.

V gene TRBV19 combines with J gene TRBJ1-5; 8 bases align to TRBD1. The germline gives CDR1 LNHDA, CDR2 SQIVND (reference sequence). V lost 3 bases to trimming and J lost 3 bases; unmatched junction nucleotides: 7. This CDR3 comprises 16 residues. The CDR3, as DNA: TGTGCCAGTAGTATTGCGACAGGGGCTCTCAATCAGCCCCAGCATTTT. Translating gives CASSIATGALNQPQHF. The full variable domain, in which reference TRBV19 and TRBJ1-5 provide the parts outside the CDR3, is DGGITQSPKYLFRKEGQNVTLSCEQNLNHDAMYWYRQDPGQGLRLIYYSQIVNDFQKGDIAEGYSVSREKKESFPLTVTSAQKNPTAFYLCASSIATGALNQPQHFGDGTRLSIL.

The chain combines TRBV2 with TRBJ2-1; the match to TRBD2 covers 13 bases. The CDR3 is 16 amino acids. J gave up 8 bases and V 6 bases, and 10 bases lay outside the gene matches. Germline values: CDR1 SNHLY, CDR2 FYNNEI. The CDR3 reads CASSIPGLAGSDEQFF. CDR3 coding DNA: TGTGCCAGCAGCATTCCGGGACTAGCGGGATCCGATGAGCAGTTCTTC.

The V and J genes are TRBV11-2 and TRBJ2-7; TRBD2 aligns across 8 bases. Per the germline V gene, CDR1 is SGHAT and CDR2 is FQNNGV. This CDR3 contains 15 residues. V shed 2 bases, J shed 1 base, and the junction held 4 bases outside the gene matches. CDR3 nucleotides: TGTGCCAGCAGCTTAACGGCTAGCGGGTCCTACGAGCAGTACTTC. It is translated as CASSLTASGSYEQYF.

This sequence joins TRBV19 and TRBJ2-3, with 12 bases that match TRBD2. This CDR3 has 16 residues. The germline V gene has CDR1 LNHDA and CDR2 SQIVND (reference sequence). Trimming removed 2 bases from V and 5 bases from J; junction bases left unmatched: 5. CDR3 bases: TGTGCCAGTAGTATACTAGCGGGAGGGCCCGGAGATACGCAGTATTTT. This codes for CASSILAGGPGDTQYF.

The V call is TRBV11-3, the J call TRBJ1-1; no clear D. Trimming took off 4 bases at V and 4 bases at J, with 10 bases between the two ends. Germline CDR1 reads SGHNT; CDR2 reads YENEEA. This CDR3 is built from 13 residues. The CDR3 loop is CASSSRIGTEAFF. Written as DNA, the CDR3 is TGTGCCAGCAGCTCTCGAATTGGCACTGAAGCTTTCTTT.

V gene TRBV7-9 combines with J gene TRBJ2-5; D might be TRBD2 (6 bases). The CDR3 consists of 15 residues. The V end was cut by 1 base, the J end by 4 bases, with 13 bases between. From germline, CDR1 is SEHNR and CDR2 FQNEAQ (reference sequence). The CDR3 reads CASSLGTPGGETQYF. CDR3 in DNA: TGTGCCAGCAGCTTAGGGACTCCCGGGGGAGAGACCCAGTACTTC. Using reference TRBV7-9 and TRBJ2-5 for the parts outside the CDR3, the full variable domain is DTGVSQNPRHKITKRGQNVTFRCDPISEHNRLYWYRQTLGQGPEFLTYFQNEAQLEKSRLLSDRFSAERPKGSFSTLEIQRTEQGDSAMYLCASSLGTPGGETQYFGPGTRLLVL.

The chain recombines TRBV2 with TRBJ2-1; D remains unclear. Germline V gene lookup returns CDR1 SNHLY and CDR2 FYNNEI. This CDR3 region has 11 residues. The CDR3 DNA sequence: TGTGCGGTGGGCGAGAACAATGAGCAGTTCTTC. Translation gives CAVGENNEQFF.

The chain recombines TRBV19 with TRBJ1-5, with D hard to call. The ends were cut back, 0 bases at V and 7 bases at J, with 7 bases in the middle. This CDR3 has 13 residues. The germline gives CDR1 LNHDA, CDR2 SQIVND (reference sequence). This CDR3 is CASSIDDGQPQHF. The DNA of the CDR3 is TGTGCCAGTAGTATAGATGATGGCCAGCCCCAGCATTTT.

Written as DNA, the CDR3 is TGTGCCAGCAGTCCCCCAGCCGGTAGGACTGAAGCTTTCTTT. Its protein is CASSPPAGRTEAFF. The chain joins TRBV6-1 to TRBJ1-1; D not resolved. This CDR3 is 14 amino acids long. The ends were cut back, 5 bases at V and 5 bases at J, with 15 bases in the middle. Germline CDR1 and CDR2: MNHNS and SASEGT.

In DNA, the CDR3 is TGTGCCAGCAGTGCAGGGACCCACCGGGACAGGGAGAATCAGCCCCAGCATTTT. Protein sequence: CASSAGTHRDRENQPQHF. This chain connects TRBV27 to TRBJ1-5; 9 positions match TRBD1. V lost 5 bases to trimming and J lost 4 bases; unmatched junction nucleotides: 15. There are 18 residues in the CDR3. CDR1 is MNHEY, CDR2 SMNVEV, per germline (reference sequence).